Presented here are 24 T cell receptor beta chains from one specimen sequenced in a study of T cell repertoires in cytomegalovirus infection. MiXCR was run by TCRdb on the reads, yielding one entry per CDR3 protein. This table holds approximately 7,500 distinct CDR3 sequences, about 60% found once. Their specific antigens are unknown. The specimen was PBMCs, sequenced either directly or after in vitro stimulation (not recorded which). The receptors shown here come from a human donor in good health (CMV status not recorded). Some clones in this sample may be carry-over from other donors' samples.

In its sample, this clonotype was seen many times. The chain links TRBV19 to TRBJ1-2; the match to TRBD1 covers 10 bases. V was clipped by 5 bases and J by 6 bases; unmatched bases: 3. The germline gives CDR1 LNHDA, CDR2 SQIVND (reference sequence). This CDR3 region has 13 residues. The CDR3 nucleotides read TGTGCCAGTAGTTCGACAGGGGGCGATGGCTACACCTTC. Translating gives CASSSTGGDGYTF.

With respect to this clonotype: The missing conserved phenylalanine or tryptophan at the end of this CDR3 makes a read error likely. Because the CDR3's place on the DNA is in doubt, the DNA is left out and the CDR3 is given as listed by TCRdb. This chain connects TRBV7-2 to TRBJ2-1; TRBD1, as called in the table, went unchecked against the DNA. Germline V gives CDR1 SGHTA, CDR2 FQGNSA. The CDR3 comprises 15 residues, both ends counted. The CDR3 sequence: CASSLAGTGTLTLLL.

Relative to its sample, this clonotype is medium-sized. The genes are TRBV12-3 or TRBV12-4 and TRBJ2-6; D remains unclear. The CDR3 is 14 residues long. Trimming stripped 6 bases from V and 5 bases from J, with 11 bases between. DNA of the CDR3: TGTGCCAGCAGCCCTCCGTCGCGGGCCAACGTCCTGACTTTC. Translating gives CASSPPSRANVLTF.

The V call is TRBV19, the J call TRBJ1-6, with 7 bases fitting TRBD1. Per germline, CDR1 LNHDA and CDR2 SQIVND (reference sequence). The CDR3 loop spans 15 amino acids. V was pared by 8 bases and J by 7 bases, with 11 bases of the junction left unmatched. The CDR3 DNA reads TGTGCCAGTTTGGACCGACAGGGAGGAAATTCACCCCTCCACTTT. Translated, it gives CASLDRQGGNSPLHF.

The sample holds a few counts of this clonotype. Likely a read error: the CDR3 ends without its conserved phenylalanine or tryptophan. Because the CDR3's place on the DNA is in doubt, the DNA is left out and the CDR3 is given as listed by TCRdb. CDR3 amino acids: CASSLWGISTYNEHFL. The genes are TRBV7-9 and TRBJ2-1. The germline gives CDR1 SEHNR, CDR2 FQNEAQ (reference sequence). The length of the CDR3 is 16 amino acids, counting both ends.

The V gene is TRBV29-1, the J gene TRBJ1-2, with TRBD1 as a possible D gene (6 bases). This CDR3 is built from 12 residues. The germline gives CDR1 SQVTM, CDR2 ANQGSEA. V gave up 3 bases and J gave up 2 bases, with 7 bases separating them. Here the CDR3 DNA reads TGCAGCGTTGAGCAGGGGAACTATGGCTACACCTTC. Translation: CSVEQGNYGYTF.

The rearrangement joins TRBV7-6 to TRBJ1-1; 10 bases match TRBD1. Germline assignment: CDR1 SGHVS and CDR2 FNYEAQ. The CDR3 is 13 residues long. Trimming cost V 4 bases and J 7 bases; bases outside gene matches: 3. The CDR3: CASSYGQGVEAFF. CDR3 coding DNA: TGTGCCAGCAGCTACGGACAGGGGGTTGAAGCTTTCTTT.

A word on this clonotype: Lacking the conserved final phenylalanine or tryptophan, this CDR3 likely reflects a read error. The rearrangement joins TRBV19 to TRBJ2-3; 7 bases align to TRBD2. Germline CDR1 is LNHDA and CDR2 is SQIVND (reference sequence). The trim removed 6 bases at V and 2 bases at J, leaving 17 bases unmatched. The CDR3 contains 18 residues. CDR3 sequence reads: CASSIYGLGCLNTDTQYL. In nucleotides, the CDR3 is TGTGCCAGTAGCATTTACGGACTAGGGTGTCTTAACACAGATACGCAGTATTTG.

This clonotype appeared a few times. This sequence joins TRBV11-2 and TRBJ2-1; D unclear. Germline CDR1 reads SGHAT; CDR2 reads FQNNGV. Trimming left V 3 bases short and J 13 bases short, with 10 bases between. This CDR3 has 11 amino acids. The CDR3 spells CASSFGVAQFF. The CDR3 nucleotides are TGTGCCAGCAGCTTCGGAGTAGCCCAGTTCTTC. Full variable domain (outside the CDR3, taken from reference TRBV11-2 and TRBJ2-1): EAGVAQSPRYKIIEKRQSVAFWCNPISGHATLYWYQQILGQGPKLLIQFQNNGVVDDSQLPKDRFSAERLKGVDSTLKIQPAKLEDSAVYLCASSFGVAQFFGPGTRLTVL.

A remark on this clonotype: A much larger clonotype is one base distant, so this may be a read error. The rearrangement uses TRBV20-1 and TRBJ2-1; D unresolved. Germline loops: CDR1 DFQATT, CDR2 SNEGSKA (reference sequence). CDR3 length: 15 amino acids. The CDR3 sequence: CSALIDAAPSNEPFF. The CDR3 region has the DNA TGCAGTGCTCTAATTGACGCCGCCCCCAGCAATGAGCCGTTCTTC.

The gene calls are TRBV5-1 and TRBJ1-2, with D hard to call. V dropped 0 bases and J dropped 2 bases, with 11 bases sitting between them. CDR1 and CDR2 (germline): SGHRS, YFSETQ. CDR3 size: 15 residues. The CDR3 nucleotides are TGCGCCAGCAGCTTGGACGGTTCAGGAAACTATGGCTACACCTTC. Its protein is CASSLDGSGNYGYTF.

On this clonotype itself: At one end, the junction sequence differs from germline, possibly due to a read error. The chain carries TRBV7-6 and TRBJ2-1; D is uncertain. This CDR3 contains 16 residues. Germline V gene data show CDR1 as SGHVS and CDR2 as FNYEAQ. The CDR3 DNA sequence: TGTGCCAGCCGCGTGTTGGGAATATCAACATACAATGAGCCGTTCTTC. Encoded protein: CASRVLGISTYNEPFF.

In DNA form, the CDR3 reads TGCGCCAGCAGCTTGTTCTCGACATCTGGCAAGGAGCAGTTCTTC. Translating it yields CASSLFSTSGKEQFF. The rearrangement joins TRBV5-1 to TRBJ2-1; D uncertain. V gave up 1 base and J gave up 10 bases, with 18 bases separating them. CDR3 length: 15 amino acids. Germline V gene lookup returns CDR1 SGHRS and CDR2 YFSETQ.

To note about this clonotype: An end of the junction does not agree with germline; a read error may underlie this. The chain uses TRBV27 and TRBJ1-2, with a tentative D call TRBD1 (6 bases). CDR3 size: 15 residues. The germline CDR1 and CDR2 sequences are MNHEY and SMNVEV (reference sequence). The CDR3 DNA reads TGTGCCCGCAGTTCTAATCAGGGGCATCACTATGGCGACACCTTC. This gives the protein CARSSNQGHHYGDTF.

The chain links TRBV6-1 to TRBJ1-2; 8 bases match TRBD1. The CDR3 covers 16 residues. Germline CDR1 MNHNS, CDR2 SASEGT. Unmatched junction bases numbered 16, after V lost 5 bases and J lost 8 bases. The CDR3 DNA reads TGTGCCAGCAGTAAGGCCGCCGGGACAGGTCACCAGGGCTACACCTTC. It encodes CASSKAAGTGHQGYTF.

Note on this clonotype: Germline is not matched at one junction end, which may reflect a read error. The V and J genes are TRBV5-4 and TRBJ2-7, with 9 bases that match TRBD2. Germline CDR1 and CDR2: SGHNT and YYREEE (reference sequence). The CDR3 consists of 15 residues. This chain's CDR3 is CASNLAGVAGAEQYF. CDR3 bases: TGTGCCAGCAACTTGGCCGGGGTAGCGGGGGCCGAGCAGTACTTC.

This chain uses TRBV5-1 with TRBJ2-1; D is possibly TRBD2 (6 bases). The CDR3 length is 15 residues. The germline V gene has CDR1 SGHRS and CDR2 YFSETQ. V was pared by 6 bases and J by 6 bases, with 19 bases between. The CDR3 protein is CASNLFLTAGNEQFF. CDR3 bases: TGCGCCAGCAACTTATTTTTGACAGCGGGCAATGAGCAGTTCTTC. The full variable domain, with the rest looked up from reference TRBV5-1 and TRBJ2-1, is KAGVTQTPRYLIKTRGQQVTLSCSPISGHRSVSWYQQTPGQGLQFLFEYFSETQRNKGNFPGRFSGRQFSNSRSEMNVSTLELGDSALYLCASNLFLTAGNEQFFGPGTRLTVL.

This chain uses TRBV7-9 with TRBJ2-7; D ambiguous. The CDR3 has 14 residues. Germline V lookup: CDR1 SEHNR, CDR2 FQNEAQ (reference sequence). V was trimmed by 0 bases and J by 2 bases, leaving 8 bases between them. This CDR3 reads CASSLAEATYEQYF. The CDR3 DNA is TGTGCCAGCAGCTTAGCCGAAGCAACCTACGAGCAGTACTTC.

The chain employs TRBV12-3 or TRBV12-4 and TRBJ1-2; TRBD1 matches 7 bases. J lost 8 bases, V lost 10 bases, and 16 bases had no gene match. This CDR3 comprises 14 residues. CDR3 DNA: TGTGCCATCAGCTATACGGGACAGCACGAGGGCTACACCTTC. Protein product: CAISYTGQHEGYTF.

Regarding this clonotype: The CDR3 does not end in the conserved phenylalanine or tryptophan, so this is likely a read error. The chain uses TRBV5-1 and TRBJ2-1; TRBD2 is a possible D gene (6 bases). CDR1 is SGHRS and CDR2 is YFSETQ in the germline V gene. The CDR3 has 15 residues. V lost 9 bases to trimming and J lost 6 bases, with 22 bases between them. The CDR3 nucleotides are TGCGCCATCAGATTGTTCTCGACAGCGGGCAATGAGCAGTTCTTA. Translated: CAIRLFSTAGNEQFL.

The chain combines TRBV7-9 with TRBJ2-1; 13 nucleotides line up with TRBD2. This CDR3 contains 17 residues. With V trimmed by 5 bases and J by 8 bases, 12 bases remained unmatched. CDR1 is SEHNR and CDR2 is FQNEAQ in the germline V gene (reference sequence). The CDR3 here is CASSNPRLAGGWYEQFF. The CDR3 DNA follows: TGTGCCAGCAGCAATCCGCGACTAGCGGGAGGTTGGTATGAGCAGTTCTTC.

This clonotype was counted only a few times. This chain uses TRBV12-3 or TRBV12-4 with TRBJ1-1; 8 nucleotides match TRBD1. The CDR3 contains 14 residues. Germline trimming cut 3 bases from V and 5 bases from J; bases unmatched to any gene: 5. The CDR3 loop is CASSFGQGRTEAFF. The CDR3 region has the DNA TGTGCCAGCAGTTTTGGACAGGGCCGAACTGAAGCTTTCTTT.

The chain uses TRBV18 and TRBJ2-1, with no clear D. The V gene lost 3 bases and the J gene lost 5 bases, with 8 bases spanning the gap. Germline CDR1 and CDR2: KGHSH and LQKENI. The CDR3 extends over 13 amino acids. The DNA for the CDR3 is TGTGCCAGCTCACCCGTACAAGACAATGAGCAGTTCTTC. Protein: CASSPVQDNEQFF.

Details on this clonotype: No conserved phenylalanine or tryptophan is present at the end of the CDR3, so a read error is the likely explanation. The DNA is left out, because the CDR3 cannot be placed on it with certainty; the CDR3 is given as TCRdb lists it. The rearrangement joins TRBV4-1 to TRBJ1-2; the table gives TRBD1 as D, unverified against the DNA. Both ends counted, the CDR3 spans 16 residues. Germline assignment: CDR1 MGHRA and CDR2 YSYEKL. The CDR3 here is CASIQGPREQLYGYPL.